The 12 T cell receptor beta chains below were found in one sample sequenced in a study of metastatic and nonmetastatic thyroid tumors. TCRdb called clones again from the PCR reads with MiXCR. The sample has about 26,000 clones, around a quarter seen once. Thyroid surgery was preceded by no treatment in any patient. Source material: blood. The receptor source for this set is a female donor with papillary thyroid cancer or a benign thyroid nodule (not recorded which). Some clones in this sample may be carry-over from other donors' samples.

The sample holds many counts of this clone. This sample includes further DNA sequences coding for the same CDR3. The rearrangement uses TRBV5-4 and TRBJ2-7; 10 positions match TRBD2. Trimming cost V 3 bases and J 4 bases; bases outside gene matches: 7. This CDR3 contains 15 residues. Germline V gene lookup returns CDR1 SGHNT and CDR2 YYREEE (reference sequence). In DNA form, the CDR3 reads TGTGCCAGCAGCTCTAAGCGGGAGGGCCGGTACGAGCAGTACGTC. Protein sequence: CASSSKREGRYEQYV.

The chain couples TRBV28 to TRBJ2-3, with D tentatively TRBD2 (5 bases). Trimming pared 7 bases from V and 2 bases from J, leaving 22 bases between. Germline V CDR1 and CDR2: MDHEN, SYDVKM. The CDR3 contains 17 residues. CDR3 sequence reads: CASKASWSRVYTDTQYF. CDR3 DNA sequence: TGTGCCAGCAAGGCTAGCTGGTCAAGAGTGTACACAGATACGCAGTATTTT. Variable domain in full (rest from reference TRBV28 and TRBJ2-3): DVKVTQSSRYLVKRTGEKVFLECVQDMDHENMFWYRQDPGLGLRLIYFSYDVKMKEKGDIPEGYSVSREKKERFSLILESASTNQTSMYLCASKASWSRVYTDTQYFGPGTRLTVL.

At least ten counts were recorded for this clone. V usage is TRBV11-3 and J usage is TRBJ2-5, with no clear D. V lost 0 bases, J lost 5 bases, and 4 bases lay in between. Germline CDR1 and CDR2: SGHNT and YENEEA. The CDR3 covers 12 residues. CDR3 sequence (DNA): TGTGCCAGCAGCTTAGATGGTGAGACCCAGTACTTC. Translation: CASSLDGETQYF. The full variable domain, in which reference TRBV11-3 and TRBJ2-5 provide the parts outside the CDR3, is EAGVVQSPRYKIIEKKQPVAFWCNPISGHNTLYWYLQNLGQGPELLIRYENEEAVDDSQLPKDRFSAERLKGVDSTLKIQPAELGDSAVYLCASSLDGETQYFGPGTRLLVL.

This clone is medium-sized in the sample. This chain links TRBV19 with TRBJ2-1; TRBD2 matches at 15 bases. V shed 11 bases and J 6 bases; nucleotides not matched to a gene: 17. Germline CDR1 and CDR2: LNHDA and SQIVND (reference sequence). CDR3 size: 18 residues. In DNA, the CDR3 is TGTGCCTCCAAGAGAGGGACTAGCGGGAGGACGCCGGGCAATGAGCAGTTCTTC. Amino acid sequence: CASKRGTSGRTPGNEQFF.

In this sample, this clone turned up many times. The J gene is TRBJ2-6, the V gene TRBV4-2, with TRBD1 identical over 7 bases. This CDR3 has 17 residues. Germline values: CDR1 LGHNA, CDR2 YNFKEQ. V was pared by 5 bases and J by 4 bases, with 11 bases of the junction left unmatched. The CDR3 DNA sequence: TGTGCCAGCAGCACCCGACAGGGCGTAGGAGGGGCCAACGTCCTGACTTTC. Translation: CASSTRQGVGGANVLTF.

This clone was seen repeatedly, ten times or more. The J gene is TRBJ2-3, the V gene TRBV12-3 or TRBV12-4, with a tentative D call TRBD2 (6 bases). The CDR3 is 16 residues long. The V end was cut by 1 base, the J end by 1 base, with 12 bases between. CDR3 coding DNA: TGTGCCAGCAGTTTAGACCTGGGGGGTCGCACAGATACGCAGTATTTT. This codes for CASSLDLGGRTDTQYF.

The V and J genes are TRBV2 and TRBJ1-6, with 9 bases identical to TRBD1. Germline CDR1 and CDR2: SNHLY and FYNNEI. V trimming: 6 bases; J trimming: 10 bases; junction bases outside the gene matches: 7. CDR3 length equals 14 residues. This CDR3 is CASSLDRGGSPLHF. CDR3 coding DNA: TGTGCCAGCAGCCTCGACAGGGGGGGATCACCCCTCCACTTT.

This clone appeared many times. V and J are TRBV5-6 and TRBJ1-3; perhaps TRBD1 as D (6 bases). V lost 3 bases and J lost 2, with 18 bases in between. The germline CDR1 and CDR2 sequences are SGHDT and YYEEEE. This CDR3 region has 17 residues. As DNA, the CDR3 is TGTGCCAGCAGCTACCCGACAGGTTTGACGACTGGAAACACCATATATTTT. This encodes CASSYPTGLTTGNTIYF. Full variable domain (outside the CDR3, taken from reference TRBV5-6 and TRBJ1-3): DAGVTQSPTHLIKTRGQQVTLRCSPKSGHDTVSWYQQALGQGPQFIFQYYEEEERQRGNFPDRFSGHQFPNYSSELNVNALLLGDSALYLCASSYPTGLTTGNTIYFGEGSWLTVV.

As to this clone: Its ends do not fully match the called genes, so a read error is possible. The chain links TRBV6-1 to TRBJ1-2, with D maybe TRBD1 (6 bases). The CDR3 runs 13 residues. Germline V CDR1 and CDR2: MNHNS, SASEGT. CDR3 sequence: CASSVDRSYGYTF. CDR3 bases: TGCGCCAGCAGTGTAGACAGGTCGTATGGCTACACCTTC.

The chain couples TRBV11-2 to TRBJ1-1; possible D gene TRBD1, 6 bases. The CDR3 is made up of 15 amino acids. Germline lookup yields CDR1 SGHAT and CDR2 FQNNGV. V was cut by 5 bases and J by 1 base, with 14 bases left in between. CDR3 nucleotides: TGTGCCAGCAGCCCCGGGGGAGGGGGGAACACTGAAGCTTTCTTT. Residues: CASSPGGGGNTEAFF.

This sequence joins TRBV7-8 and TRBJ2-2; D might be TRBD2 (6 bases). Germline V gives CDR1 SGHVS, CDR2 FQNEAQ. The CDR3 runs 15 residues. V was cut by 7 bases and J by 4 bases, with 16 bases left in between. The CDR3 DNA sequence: TGTGCCAGCATGGCTAGCGTTACGGTCACCGGGGAGCTGTTTTTT. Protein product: CASMASVTVTGELFF.

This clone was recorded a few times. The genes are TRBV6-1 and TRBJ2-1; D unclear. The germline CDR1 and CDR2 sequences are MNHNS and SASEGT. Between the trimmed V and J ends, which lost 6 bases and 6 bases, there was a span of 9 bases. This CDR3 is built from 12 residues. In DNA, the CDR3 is TGTGCCAGCAGCGCCAAATTCAATGAGCAGTTCTTC. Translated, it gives CASSAKFNEQFF.